One sample yielded the 15 T cell receptor beta chains listed below, sequenced in a study of control samples from healthy donors and cancer patients. Assay: immunoSEQ multiplex PCR; the TCRdb copy retains only in-frame clones and omits some. Among over 70,000 clones listed, 70% to 90% were seen once. Sequencing input: blood. Source of these receptors: a woman in her sixties in good health.

The chain links TRBV18 to TRBJ1-1; D might be TRBD1 (5 bases). The CDR3 is made up of 16 amino acids. The V end was cut by 2 bases, the J end by 5 bases, with 18 bases between. The germline gives CDR1 KGHSH, CDR2 LQKENI. The CDR3 is CASSPRQGEVGTEAFF. DNA for the CDR3: TGTGCCAGCTCACCAAGGCAGGGTGAGGTCGGGACTGAAGCTTTCTTT.

This chain links TRBV9 with TRBJ2-7; no firm D call. The germline V gene encodes CDR1 SGDLS and CDR2 YYNGEE. The CDR3 extends over 14 amino acids. Trimming shortened V by 0 bases and J by 3 bases, and 10 bases separated the two germline ends. The CDR3 nucleotides are TGTGCCAGCAGCGTAGGGCCCGTAGGCTACGAGCAGTACTTC. It yields the protein CASSVGPVGYEQYF.

The rearrangement uses TRBV19 and TRBJ1-2, with D perhaps matching TRBD1 (6 bases). This CDR3 contains 14 residues. Trimming took off 7 bases at V and 2 bases at J, with 14 bases between the two ends. Germline CDR1 and CDR2: LNHDA and SQIVND (reference sequence). This chain's CDR3 is CASKQGPPNYGYTF. DNA for the CDR3: TGTGCCAGTAAGCAGGGGCCCCCCAACTATGGCTACACCTTC.

This clone was seen only once. The chain has TRBV27 and TRBJ1-5, with 9 nucleotides matching TRBD1. The V segment lost 3 bases and the J segment 5 bases; nucleotides outside the gene matches: 5. Germline values: CDR1 MNHEY, CDR2 SMNVEV (reference sequence). This CDR3 comprises 15 residues. CDR3 loop: CASSFSGQGYQPQHF. CDR3 DNA: TGTGCCAGCAGTTTTTCGGGACAGGGTTATCAGCCCCAGCATTTT.

J is TRBJ2-1 and V is TRBV5-1, with D perhaps matching TRBD1 or TRBD2 (5 bases each). The germline gives CDR1 SGHRS, CDR2 YFSETQ. V was trimmed by 9 bases and J by 10 bases, leaving 23 bases between them. CDR3 length equals 14 residues. CDR3: CATAAGTPGEEQFF. Written as DNA, the CDR3 is TGCGCCACCGCCGCCGGGACGCCGGGCGAGGAGCAGTTCTTC.

The CDR3 region has the DNA TGTGCCAGCAGCCCTCGGGCAGGGGGTACCACAGATACGCAGTATTTT. Its translation is CASSPRAGGTTDTQYF. V and J are TRBV9 and TRBJ2-3, with 7 bases aligning to TRBD1. The CDR3 spans 16 residues. CDR1 SGDLS and CDR2 YYNGEE come from the germline V gene. V gave up 4 bases and J gave up 2 bases; unmatched junction bases: 10.

The chain joins TRBV5-1 to TRBJ1-2, with D possibly matching TRBD1 (5 bases). V shed 6 bases and J shed 2 bases, with 14 bases lying between them. CDR3 length: 14 residues. Looked up from germline, CDR1 is SGHRS and CDR2 is YFSETQ. The CDR3 spells CASKDGGANYGYTF. The CDR3 nucleotides read TGCGCCAGCAAGGATGGAGGGGCCAACTATGGCTACACCTTC.

A few counts support this clone. This sequence joins TRBV11-3 and TRBJ2-1, with D unclear. Between the trimmed V and J ends, which lost 4 bases and 8 bases, there was a span of 9 bases. Germline V gene data show CDR1 as SGHNT and CDR2 as YENEEA. The CDR3 runs to 12 residues. The chain's CDR3 is CASSSGPDEQFF. The CDR3 bases are TGTGCCAGCAGCTCCGGACCGGATGAGCAGTTCTTC.

This chain connects TRBV6-5 to TRBJ1-1, with D tentatively TRBD1 (6 bases). This CDR3 contains 12 residues. CDR1 is MNHEY, CDR2 SVGAGI, per germline. The V end was cut by 7 bases, the J end by 3 bases, with 9 bases between. The CDR3 DNA is TGTGCCAGCAAGGGGGGCCACACTGAAGCTTTCTTT. It yields the protein CASKGGHTEAFF.

This rearrangement joins TRBV5-1 to TRBJ2-2; tentatively, D is TRBD2 (6 bases). CDR1 SGHRS and CDR2 YFSETQ come from the germline V gene. V dropped 5 bases and J dropped 3 bases, with 14 bases sitting between them. The CDR3 runs 15 residues. CDR3 residues: CASSLYGGDTGELFF. In DNA form, the CDR3 reads TGCGCCAGCAGTTTGTATGGAGGGGACACCGGGGAGCTGTTTTTT.

V usage is TRBV6-4 and J usage is TRBJ1-2, with D maybe TRBD1 (5 bases). Between the trimmed V and J ends, which lost 4 bases and 13 bases, there was a span of 13 bases. The CDR3 consists of 11 residues. Germline V CDR1 and CDR2: MRHNA, SNTAGT. This chain's CDR3 is CASSAGQRLTF. In DNA, the CDR3 is TGTGCCAGCAGTGCAGGACAACGGCTCACCTTC.

The rearrangement joins TRBV28 to TRBJ1-5, with 8 bases lining up with TRBD1. The length of the CDR3 is 15 residues. V shed 5 bases and J 4 bases; nucleotides not matched to a gene: 7. CDR1 and CDR2 from the germline V gene are MDHEN and SYDVKM. This CDR3 is CASSLRQGPNQPQHF. CDR3 in DNA: TGTGCCAGCAGTCTGAGACAGGGGCCGAATCAGCCCCAGCATTTT.

The chain has TRBV11-1 and TRBJ2-7; TRBD2 is a possible D gene (5 bases). V lost 5 bases and J lost 9, with 17 bases in between. Germline CDR1 reads SGHAT; CDR2 reads FQDESV (reference sequence). The CDR3 contains 13 residues. CDR3 sequence (DNA): TGTGCCAGCAGCGCGGACGGACTTATAGTGCAGTACTTC. It is translated as CASSADGLIVQYF.

CDR3 in amino acids: CASSPVRFTEAFF. The CDR3 nucleotides read TGTGCCAGCAGCCCGGTACGGTTCACTGAAGCTTTCTTT. The chain has TRBV7-8 and TRBJ1-1; D remains unclear. Trimming removed 5 bases from V and 4 bases from J, with 11 bases in between. The CDR3 consists of 13 residues. CDR1 and CDR2 (germline): SGHVS, FQNEAQ.

V is TRBV3-1 (or the pseudogene TRBV3-2) and J is TRBJ1-1; tentative D call: TRBD1 (5 bases). CDR3 length equals 14 residues. V lost 0 bases to trimming and J lost 1 base, with 6 bases between them. Germline V gene sequence: CDR1 LGHDT, CDR2 YNNKEL (reference sequence). CDR3 coding DNA: TGTGCCAGCAGCCAAGAAGGGGCGAACACTGAAGCTTTCTTT. This translates into CASSQEGANTEAFF.